Each of the 6 T cell receptor beta chains below was sequenced from the same sample in a study of OX40 agonist ivuxolimab in advanced cancers. Only in-frame clones appear in the TCRdb table, and some are missing; sequencing was by immunoSEQ multiplex PCR. The profile shows 55,000 to 70,000 clones, approximately 86% of them singletons. Sample: CD4+ or CD8+ T cells sorted from blood, taken in a trial of the OX40 agonist ivuxolimab. The receptor source for this set is an adult with an advanced solid tumor such as melanoma, head and neck, liver or kidney cancer.

The chain carries TRBV7-9 and TRBJ2-1; no definite D call. This CDR3 contains 16 residues. V dropped 4 bases and J dropped 0 bases, with 13 bases sitting between them. Germline V gene sequence: CDR1 SEHNR, CDR2 FQNEAQ (reference sequence). Here the CDR3 reads CASSSRTVDSYNEQFF. CDR3 nucleotide sequence: TGTGCCAGCAGCTCCCGGACCGTAGACTCCTACAATGAGCAGTTCTTC.

This clone was found a few times. The chain has TRBV14 and TRBJ2-3, with D uncertain. V lost 2 bases and J 2 bases, leaving 11 bases between the germline ends. CDR1 is SGHDN and CDR2 is FVKESK in the germline V gene. This CDR3 comprises 15 residues. CDR3 sequence: CASSQQLATTDTQYF. CDR3 sequence (DNA): TGTGCCAGCAGCCAACAATTGGCGACCACAGATACGCAGTATTTT.

This chain joins TRBV9 and TRBJ1-2; D uncertain. This CDR3 has 13 amino acids. The germline V gene encodes CDR1 SGDLS and CDR2 YYNGEE. The V gene lost 2 bases and the J gene lost 0 bases, with 5 bases spanning the gap. The CDR3 nucleotides read TGTGCCAGCAGCGTTGACTCTAACTATGGCTACACCTTC. The encoded protein is CASSVDSNYGYTF.

V is TRBV5-1 and J is TRBJ1-2; 11 bases fit TRBD1. Germline assignment: CDR1 SGHRS and CDR2 YFSETQ. Unmatched junction bases numbered 9, after V lost 4 bases and J lost 7 bases. This CDR3 has 15 amino acids. This CDR3 reads CASSPGDRGSGGYTF. In DNA form, the CDR3 reads TGCGCCAGCAGCCCGGGGGACAGGGGGTCTGGTGGCTACACCTTC.

This rearrangement joins TRBV19 to TRBJ1-2, with D unresolved. The CDR3 contains 12 residues. The germline V and J ends were trimmed by 2 bases and 5 bases, with 6 bases remaining between them. Germline-derived CDR1 and CDR2 are LNHDA and SQIVND (reference sequence). The CDR3 DNA sequence: TGTGCCAGTAGTATAAGGGATTATGGCTACACCTTC. It specifies CASSIRDYGYTF.

On this clone itself: Germline and junction disagree at one end, which may indicate a read error. The rearrangement links TRBV7-7 to TRBJ2-7, with D possibly being TRBD1 (6 bases). Germline CDR1 and CDR2: SSHAT and FNYEAQ (reference sequence). This CDR3 is built from 20 residues. The chain's CDR3 is CASSLARSGNGTPITYEQYF. The CDR3 region has the DNA TGTGCTAGCAGCTTAGCGCGGTCGGGTAATGGGACACCTATAACCTACGAGCAGTACTTC. Drawing the rest from reference TRBV7-7 and TRBJ2-7, the complete variable domain is GAGVSQSPRYKVTKRGQDVTLRCDPISSHATLYWYQQALGQGPEFLTYFNYEAQPDKSGLPSDRFSAERPEGSISTLTIQRTEQRDSAMYRCASSLARSGNGTPITYEQYFGPGTRLTVT.